This T cell receptor (beta chain) was sequenced for a study of blood T cell repertoires in COVID-19. Trimming took 6 bases from V and 6 from J; bases not matched to a gene: 7. The germline gives CDR1 MNHNY, CDR2 SVGAGI (reference sequence). The CDR3 runs 14 residues. The table came from immunoSEQ multiplex PCR; TCRdb's copy has only in-frame clones and leaves some out. The sample carries approximately 200,000 clones, roughly 80% recorded once. This TCR came from a man aged 60 to 69 who had recovered from COVID-19. Sequenced sample: PBMCs or T cells enriched from blood (not recorded which). This sequence joins TRBV6-6 and TRBJ1-2, with 10 bases matching TRBD1. The CDR3 region is CASSKTGTGDGYTF. The CDR3 coding sequence is TGTGCCAGCAGCAAGACCGGGACAGGGGATGGCTACACCTTC.